The next 12 T cell receptor beta chains were all read from a single sample in a study of CD8 T cells in Susac syndrome. RNA amounts of 0.5 to 1 ug underwent reverse transcription with random hexamers. TCRdb analysed the immunoSEQ multiplex PCR reads with MiXCR anew, one entry per CDR3 protein. The table has approximately 200,000 distinct CDR3 sequences, about 94% seen once; the top ten hold approximately 0.088%. Sample: CD4+ T cells from PBMCs. These receptors were taken from a human donor with multiple sclerosis.

The V and J genes are TRBV28 and TRBJ2-7, with D possibly matching TRBD1 (6 bases). Germline CDR1 MDHEN, CDR2 SYDVKM. The V gene lost 10 bases and the J gene lost 2 bases, with 12 bases spanning the gap. This CDR3 spans 12 amino acids. The CDR3 DNA reads TGTGCCACCTCGGGACAACCCTACGAGCAGTACTTC. Translated, it gives CATSGQPYEQYF.

The rearrangement uses TRBV28 and TRBJ1-1; the D gene is possibly TRBD1 (5 bases). V was shortened by 5 bases and J by 0 bases, with 13 bases between the two germline ends. CDR1 and CDR2 (germline): MDHEN, SYDVKM. The CDR3 spans 15 residues. The DNA for the CDR3 is TGTGCCAGCAGTCCCCCTCAGGGTATGAACACTGAAGCTTTCTTT. Amino acids: CASSPPQGMNTEAFF.

The rearrangement joins TRBV7-9 to TRBJ1-2; 8 positions agree with TRBD1. Per the germline V gene, CDR1 is SEHNR and CDR2 is FQNEAQ (reference sequence). The junction had 14 bases not matched to a gene; V was cut back by 1 base and J by 7 bases. The CDR3 extends over 17 amino acids. The chain's CDR3 is CASSLGSAGGGGSGYTF. The CDR3 nucleotides are TGTGCCAGCAGCTTAGGTTCGGCAGGGGGCGGAGGAAGTGGCTACACCTTC.

The chain employs TRBV6-5 and TRBJ1-2; D unresolved. The germline gives CDR1 MNHEY, CDR2 SVGAGI. V was shortened by 6 bases and J by 2 bases, with 13 bases between the two germline ends. This CDR3 comprises 14 residues. The CDR3 nucleotides read TGTGCCAGCAGGCCGGGAGAAAACAACTATGGCTACACCTTC. Translating it yields CASRPGENNYGYTF.

The chain links TRBV7-9 to TRBJ2-1; the D call may be TRBD1 or TRBD2 (6 bases each). Trimming left V 6 bases short and J 7 bases short, with 16 bases between. The CDR3 runs 14 residues. The germline V gene encodes CDR1 SEHNR and CDR2 FQNEAQ (reference sequence). Here the CDR3 reads CASSTMGGPNEQFF. The CDR3 DNA follows: TGTGCCAGCAGTACAATGGGGGGCCCAAATGAGCAGTTCTTC.

This CDR3 reads CATADLGGSPLHF. The CDR3 coding sequence is TGTGCCACCGCGGACCTAGGGGGTTCACCCCTCCACTTT. The rearrangement uses TRBV6-5 and TRBJ1-6; tentative D call: TRBD1 (6 bases). Trimming removed 10 bases at V and 9 bases at J, with 16 bases between. Looked up from germline, CDR1 is MNHEY and CDR2 is SVGAGI. This CDR3 is 13 amino acids long.

The CDR3 spells CASSANKETQYF. The CDR3 region has the DNA TGCGCCAGCAGCGCGAACAAAGAGACCCAGTACTTC. J is TRBJ2-5 and V is TRBV5-1; no clear D gene. The CDR3 loop spans 12 amino acids. Germline values: CDR1 SGHRS, CDR2 YFSETQ. V shed 4 bases and J shed 3 bases, with 7 bases lying between them.

V and J are TRBV5-1 and TRBJ1-6; D is uncertain. V lost 2 bases and J lost 8, with 11 bases in between. Germline V gives CDR1 SGHRS, CDR2 YFSETQ. The length of the CDR3 is 14 residues. The CDR3 DNA reads as TGCGCCAGCAGCTTACTGGGGAATGATTCACCCCTCCACTTT. Amino acid sequence: CASSLLGNDSPLHF.

The chain employs TRBV4-3 and TRBJ2-4; 7 nucleotides agree with TRBD1. Unmatched junction bases numbered 5, after V lost 4 bases and J lost 8 bases. CDR1 and CDR2 (germline): LGHNA, YSLEER. This CDR3 has 13 residues. The CDR3 coding sequence is TGCGCCAGCAGCCCGACTGACAGGGACATTCAGTACTTC. Translation gives CASSPTDRDIQYF.

CDR3 coding DNA: TGCAGTGCTGAGACAGGGAGGTCCCCGCGGGAGCAGTACTTC. Encoded protein: CSAETGRSPREQYF. The J gene is TRBJ2-7, the V gene TRBV20-1; tentatively, D is TRBD1 (7 bases). V gave up 5 bases and J gave up 7 bases, with 21 bases separating them. Germline CDR1 reads DFQATT; CDR2 reads SNEGSKA (reference sequence). CDR3 length equals 14 residues.

This clonotype was seen only once. The chain employs TRBV30 and TRBJ2-6; 12 bases agree with TRBD2. Losses at the gene ends were 2 bases for V and 0 bases for J; bases not matched to a gene: 11. The CDR3 spans 20 residues. Looked up from germline, CDR1 is GTSNPN and CDR2 is SVGIG (reference sequence). The CDR3 sequence: CAWSPLLAGGPSSGANVLTF. The DNA of the CDR3 is TGTGCCTGGAGTCCCCTACTAGCGGGGGGCCCTAGCTCTGGGGCCAACGTCCTGACTTTC.

The chain recombines TRBV12-3 or TRBV12-4 with TRBJ2-2; D is perhaps TRBD1 or TRBD2 (5 bases each). Trimming took off 3 bases at V and 5 bases at J, with 13 bases between the two ends. CDR3 size: 15 residues. CDR3 loop: CASSLIRDGTGELFF. CDR3 nucleotides: TGTGCCAGCAGTTTGATCAGGGACGGAACCGGGGAGCTGTTTTTT.